The clone carrying this TCR beta chain occurred many times. At one of its ends the junction is not consistent with the germline gene, which may arise from a read error. TCRdb re-derived calls from the RT-PCR reads in MiXCR, one entry per CDR3 protein. The sample carries hundreds of thousands of distinct CDR3 sequences, 14% recorded once. Germline V lookup: CDR1 KGHSH, CDR2 LQKENI. This CDR3 region has 13 residues. The sequence came from a female donor in good health, serving as a healthy control. The chain is built from TRBV18 and TRBJ2-3; D remains ambiguous. Sample: memory CD4+ T cells from blood. The CDR3: CASSPPSTDTQYF. Here the CDR3 DNA reads TGTGCCAGCTCGCCACCGAGCACAGATACGCAGTATTTT.